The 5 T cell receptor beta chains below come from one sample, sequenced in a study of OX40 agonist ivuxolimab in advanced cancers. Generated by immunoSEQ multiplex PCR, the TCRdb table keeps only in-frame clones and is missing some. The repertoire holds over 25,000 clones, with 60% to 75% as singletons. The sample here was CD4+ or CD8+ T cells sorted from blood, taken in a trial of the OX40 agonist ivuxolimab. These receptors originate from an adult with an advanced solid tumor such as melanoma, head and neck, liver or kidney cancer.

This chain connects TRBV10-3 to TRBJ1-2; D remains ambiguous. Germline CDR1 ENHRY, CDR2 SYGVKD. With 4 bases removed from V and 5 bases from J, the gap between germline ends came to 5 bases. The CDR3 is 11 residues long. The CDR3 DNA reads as TGTGCCATCAGTGGGGGATATGGCTACACCTTC. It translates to CAISGGYGYTF.

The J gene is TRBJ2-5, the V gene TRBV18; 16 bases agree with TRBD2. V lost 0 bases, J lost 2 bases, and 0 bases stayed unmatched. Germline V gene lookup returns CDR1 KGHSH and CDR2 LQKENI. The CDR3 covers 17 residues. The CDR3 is CASSPPGLAGGQETQYF. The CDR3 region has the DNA TGTGCCAGCTCACCACCGGGACTAGCGGGGGGGCAAGAGACCCAGTACTTC.

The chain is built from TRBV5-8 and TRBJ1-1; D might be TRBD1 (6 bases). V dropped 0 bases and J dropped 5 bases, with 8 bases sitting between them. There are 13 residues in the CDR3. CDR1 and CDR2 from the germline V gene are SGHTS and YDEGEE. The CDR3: CASSLEGGTEAFF. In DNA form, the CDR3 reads TGTGCCAGCAGCTTGGAAGGGGGGACTGAAGCTTTCTTT.

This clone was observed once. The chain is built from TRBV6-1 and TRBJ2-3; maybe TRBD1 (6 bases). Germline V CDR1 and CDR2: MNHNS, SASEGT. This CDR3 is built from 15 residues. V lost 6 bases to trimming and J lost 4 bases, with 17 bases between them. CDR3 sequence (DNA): TGTGCCAGCAGAAAAACAGGGTTCCCCGCAGATACGCAGTATTTT. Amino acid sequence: CASRKTGFPADTQYF.

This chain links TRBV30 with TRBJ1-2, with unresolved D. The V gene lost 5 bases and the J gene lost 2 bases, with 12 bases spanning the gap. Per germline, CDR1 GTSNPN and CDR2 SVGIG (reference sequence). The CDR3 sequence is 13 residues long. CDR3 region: CAWYETGNYGYTF. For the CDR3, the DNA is TGTGCCTGGTACGAGACGGGAAACTATGGCTACACCTTC.